These 3 T cell receptor beta chains came from one sample sequenced in a study of tumor-infiltrating lymphocytes in primary liver carcinoma. The template, approximately 500 ng total RNA, yielded TCR beta cDNA made with a constant-region primer. Three nested multiplex PCR rounds of slightly modified ARM-PCR generated TCR beta libraries. It was with TRBV1-TRBV30 forward primers and a C-beta reverse primer that the first two PCR rounds were run, at roughly 10 cycles each. TCRdb processed the multiplex PCR reads anew with MiXCR; each CDR3 protein has one entry. The sample includes 190,000 or so distinct CDR3 sequences, approximately 65% of them seen just once. The authors took blood RNA from unsorted whole blood and also extracted germline DNA. Sequencing was performed on peripheral blood. These receptor sequences come from a woman in her sixties or seventies with primary liver carcinoma and hepatitis B virus infection.

Only a few counts were recorded for this clonotype. Written as DNA, the CDR3 is TGTGCCAGCAGCAAGCAGGGAAACTATGGCTACACCTTC. Translation: CASSKQGNYGYTF. The chain carries TRBV5-4 and TRBJ1-2, with a tentative D call TRBD1 (5 bases). Between the trimmed V and J ends, which lost 4 bases and 2 bases, there was a span of 9 bases. CDR3 length equals 13 residues. In germline, CDR1 is SGHNT, CDR2 YYREEE (reference sequence).

This clonotype showed up many times. The chain links TRBV5-4 to TRBJ1-2, with no clear D. CDR1 is SGHNT and CDR2 is YYREEE in the germline V gene (reference sequence). Trimming left V 1 base short and J 8 bases short, with 12 bases between. The CDR3 consists of 13 residues. The DNA of the CDR3 is TGTGCCAGCAGCTTGAATGGGTTGAGCGGCTACACCTTC. Its translation: CASSLNGLSGYTF.

Details on this clonotype: As the CDR3 is not closed by the conserved phenylalanine or tryptophan, this likely results from a read error. The gene calls are TRBV12-3 or TRBV12-4 and TRBJ2-1; D uncertain. The length of the CDR3 is 13 residues. The CDR3 DNA sequence: TGTGTCAGCAGCTCCGACAAGTACAATGAGCAGTTCTTA. Protein: CVSSSDKYNEQFL.